The rows below give T cell receptor beta chains drawn from one sample of a study of cytomegalovirus exposure and HLA in healthy donors. Libraries were prepared by immunoSEQ multiplex PCR; TCRdb keeps only in-frame clonotypes and omits some of them. The table shows 150,000 to 200,000 clones, with about three quarters occurring only once. Material for sequencing was PBMCs. The receptors were sampled from a woman aged 40-49 years in good health and CMV-seronegative. Each CDR3 is given with its conserved first and last residue. The order of the fields is J gene, V gene, CDR3 protein.

>TRBJ2-7|TRBV7-3
CASSLIAVSEQYF
>TRBJ1-4|TRBV10-3
CAISESTGFNEKLFF
>TRBJ2-1|TRBV4-2
CASSPGLAGGRYNEQFF
>TRBJ2-6|TRBV11-3
CASSANRGTGANVLTF
>TRBJ1-2|TRBV7-9
CASSLDKTAASLTF
>TRBJ1-2|TRBV25-1
CASSFHGGTGAGYTF
>TRBJ2-5|TRBV6-5
CASSYTPVETQYF
>TRBJ2-5|TRBV6-4
CASSGKTSGRAETQYF
>TRBJ2-5|TRBV10-3
CAIRGPEGETQYF
>TRBJ1-4|TRBV25-1
CASRRGQGNEKLFF
>TRBJ2-1|TRBV7-2
CASSLALSDEQFF
>TRBJ1-3|TRBV5-1
CASSLGQGAGNTIYF
>TRBJ2-5|TRBV25-1
CASSDPGVETQYF
>TRBJ1-5|TRBV19
CASSPLQDQPQHF
>TRBJ2-5|TRBV21-1
CASSGPPRRDNRETQYF
>TRBJ2-2|TRBV19
CASAQSGRATGELFF